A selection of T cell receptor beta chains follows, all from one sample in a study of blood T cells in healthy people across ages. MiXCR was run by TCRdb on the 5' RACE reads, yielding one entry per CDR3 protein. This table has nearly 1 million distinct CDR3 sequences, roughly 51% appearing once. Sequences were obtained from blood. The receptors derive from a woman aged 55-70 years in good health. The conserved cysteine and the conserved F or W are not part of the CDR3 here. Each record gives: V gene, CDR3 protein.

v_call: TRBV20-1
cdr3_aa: SGGPGDTQY

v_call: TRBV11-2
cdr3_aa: ASSSNRGPGELF

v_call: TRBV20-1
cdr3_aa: SARGVSYEQY

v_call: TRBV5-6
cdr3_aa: ASSGGAQPYEQY

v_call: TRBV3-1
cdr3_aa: ASSLLVGEGNEQF

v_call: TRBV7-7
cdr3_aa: ASDSGGPYNEQF

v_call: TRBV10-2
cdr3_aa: ASSENQRLATDTQY

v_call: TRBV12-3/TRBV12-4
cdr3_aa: ASSQSGREDTQY

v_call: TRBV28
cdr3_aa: ASRPGLAGMGTQY

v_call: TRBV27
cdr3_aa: ASSRTTSRTGDQPQH

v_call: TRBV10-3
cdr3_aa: AIGGGGALSYEQY

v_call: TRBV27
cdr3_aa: ASSLMSSGGTYEQY

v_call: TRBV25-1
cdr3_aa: ASSEWAGTNYGYT

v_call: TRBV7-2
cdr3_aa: ASSSGLGGTVYEQY

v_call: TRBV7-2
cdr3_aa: ASSSGTGNEQY

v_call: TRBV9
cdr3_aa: ASSPTGSGVQETQY

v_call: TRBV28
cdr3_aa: ASTRELATNYNEQF

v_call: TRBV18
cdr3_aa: ASSPFARGLGETQY

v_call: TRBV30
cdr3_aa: AWSVGTGWETQY

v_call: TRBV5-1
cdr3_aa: ASSQQDSYGYT

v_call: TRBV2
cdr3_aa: ASTPTFTYNEQF

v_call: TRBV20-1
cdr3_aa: SLRAGAQETQY

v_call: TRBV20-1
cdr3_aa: SARDLAANTGELF

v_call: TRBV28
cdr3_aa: ASSMTLADQPQH

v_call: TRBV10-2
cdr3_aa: ASSRRGSYKEQF

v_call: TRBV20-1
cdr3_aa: SASKAGVIREQY